The rows below give T cell receptor beta chains drawn from one sample of a study of shared clonotypes between healthy human individuals. Libraries were prepared by immunoSEQ multiplex PCR; TCRdb keeps only in-frame clonotypes and omits some of them. The table lists around 1.9 million clones, approximately 92% of them singletons. The sample consisted of naive CD8+ T cells from PBMCs. The receptors derive from a man in his late teens or twenties in good health. Some clones in this sample may be carry-over from other donors' samples. The CDR3 runs from the conserved cysteine through the conserved F or W. Each record gives: clone size, J gene, V gene, D gene, CDR3 DNA, CDR3 protein. The D gene is left open where the match is weak. Clone size is given for some rows only: seen once, a few or many times, or a class if the clone is expanded.

clone size: -; J gene: TRBJ2-1; V gene: TRBV6-6; D gene: -; CDR3 DNA: TGTGCCAGCAATACCGGGAGTCTTGGCAATGAGCAGTTCTTC; CDR3 protein: CASNTGSLGNEQFF
clone size: -; J gene: TRBJ2-1; V gene: TRBV4-2; D gene: TRBD2; CDR3 DNA: TGTGCCAGCAGCCACGATAGCGGGATGTACAATGAGCAGTTCTTC; CDR3 protein: CASSHDSGMYNEQFF
clone size: -; J gene: TRBJ2-7; V gene: TRBV5-6; D gene: -; CDR3 DNA: TGTGCCAGCAGCTTGGCTACCCGCGAGCAGTACTTC; CDR3 protein: CASSLATREQYF
clone size: -; J gene: TRBJ2-1; V gene: TRBV27; D gene: TRBD1; CDR3 DNA: TGTGCCAGCAGTGTCATCCCTAGGGGGCTGGGGAATGAGCAGTTCTTC; CDR3 protein: CASSVIPRGLGNEQFF
clone size: once; J gene: TRBJ1-5; V gene: TRBV6-5; D gene: TRBD1; CDR3 DNA: TGTGCCAGCAGCCCTTCGACAGGGCGAAATCAGCCCCAGCATTTT; CDR3 protein: CASSPSTGRNQPQHF
clone size: -; J gene: TRBJ1-4; V gene: TRBV7-9; D gene: -; CDR3 DNA: TGTGCCAGCAGCTTAGACCCAATGGGCCGTGGCGGGAAACTGTTTTTT; CDR3 protein: CASSLDPMGRGGKLFF
clone size: -; J gene: TRBJ2-2; V gene: TRBV4-3; D gene: -; CDR3 DNA: TGCGCCAGCAGCCAAGCTCGGGGGGCCCCAGGGAACACCGGGGAGCTGTTTTTT; CDR3 protein: CASSQARGAPGNTGELFF
clone size: -; J gene: TRBJ1-3; V gene: TRBV18; D gene: -; CDR3 DNA: TGTGCCAGCTGGGGCCCACACTCTGGAAACACCATATATTTT; CDR3 protein: CASWGPHSGNTIYF
clone size: -; J gene: TRBJ1-4; V gene: TRBV18; D gene: -; CDR3 DNA: TGTGCCAGCTCACCCACCTCGGATGGGTTCACAACTAATGAAAAACTGTTTTTT; CDR3 protein: CASSPTSDGFTTNEKLFF
clone size: -; J gene: TRBJ2-7; V gene: TRBV11-2; D gene: TRBD2; CDR3 DNA: TGTGCCAGCAGCTTAGGGGTCGGGGGGGAATTTGGATCCTACGAGCAGTACTTC; CDR3 protein: CASSLGVGGEFGSYEQYF
clone size: -; J gene: TRBJ2-1; V gene: TRBV4-1; D gene: TRBD2; CDR3 DNA: TGCGCCAGCAGCCACCGAGGGACTAGCGGCTACAATGAGCAGTTCTTC; CDR3 protein: CASSHRGTSGYNEQFF
clone size: -; J gene: TRBJ1-2; V gene: TRBV28; D gene: -; CDR3 DNA: TGTGCCAGCAGGATACTTTCGAGGGCGGGGTTCTATAACTATGGCTACACCTTC; CDR3 protein: CASRILSRAGFYNYGYTF
clone size: -; J gene: TRBJ1-4; V gene: TRBV27; D gene: -; CDR3 DNA: TGTGCCAGCAGTTTAGAACCCGGAGCTAATGAAAAACTGTTTTTT; CDR3 protein: CASSLEPGANEKLFF
clone size: -; J gene: TRBJ1-4; V gene: TRBV27; D gene: -; CDR3 DNA: TGTGCCAGCAGTCTCGACCGGGGGCCGGGGGAACTGTTTTTT; CDR3 protein: CASSLDRGPGELFF
clone size: once; J gene: TRBJ2-1; V gene: TRBV7-7; D gene: -; CDR3 DNA: TGTGCCAGCAGCTTGAGCGAGGAGGGCTACAATGAGCAGTTCTTC; CDR3 protein: CASSLSEEGYNEQFF
clone size: -; J gene: TRBJ2-3; V gene: TRBV6-5; D gene: TRBD2; CDR3 DNA: TGTGCCAGCAGTTACGGGGCTTGGGCGGGAGAAGATACGCAGTATTTT; CDR3 protein: CASSYGAWAGEDTQYF